The clone carrying this T cell receptor beta chain is a singleton in its sample. Its cognate antigen is unknown. Germline-derived CDR1 and CDR2 are MNHEY and SVGAGI. CDR3 size: 14 residues. With 6 bases clipped from V and 5 bases from J, the junction kept 7 bases outside the gene matches. The assay was immunoSEQ multiplex PCR, and TCRdb's table has in-frame clones only and misses some. The sample has 470,000 or so clones; 81% are singletons. The data were obtained in a study of shared clonotypes between healthy human individuals. Study observations and caveats: Tissues were not sampled, only blood, and their repertoires likely differ.

The donor population consisted of healthy HIV-negative adults with no recent acute infections or vaccinations. This clonotype was sampled from a woman in her thirties or forties in good health. Some clones in this sample may be carry-over from other donors' samples. The J gene is TRBJ2-7, the V gene TRBV6-5; TRBD2 matches at 10 bases. Sequenced sample: PBMCs. As DNA, the CDR3 is TGTGCCAGCAGCAGACTAGCGGGCCCCGACGAGCAGTACTTC. Translated: CASSRLAGPDEQYF.